What follows are 11 T cell receptor beta chains derived from one specimen sequenced in a study of blood T cells in healthy people across ages. A J-beta primer mix and a sample-barcoded 5' primer were used in a second PCR of about 7 to 12 cycles. TCRdb fed the 5' RACE reads into MiXCR, producing one record per CDR3 protein. The repertoire consists of 1.5 million to 2 million distinct CDR3 sequences, with about 50% occurring once and the leading ten covering around 2.1%. What was sequenced was blood. All receptors come from a woman aged 40 to 50 in good health.

This chain uses TRBV28 with TRBJ2-5; D is ambiguous. CDR3 length equals 13 residues. CDR1 MDHEN and CDR2 SYDVKM come from the germline V gene. V was cut by 10 bases and J by 1 base, with 13 bases left in between. CDR3 coding DNA: TGTGCCACTACAAGCCCAGTCCAAGAGACCCAGTACTTC. Amino acid sequence: CATTSPVQETQYF.

This rearrangement joins TRBV6-5 to TRBJ1-5; perhaps TRBD1 as D (5 bases). The V gene's germline CDR1 is MNHEY and CDR2 SVGAGI. Deletions cut 6 bases from V and 5 bases from J, with 14 bases between. This CDR3 has 14 residues. CDR3 region: CASSRGGEHQPQHF. The CDR3 nucleotides are TGTGCCAGCAGCCGGGGGGGGGAGCATCAGCCCCAGCATTTT.

This CDR3 is CAIRSDRGDYGYTF. The CDR3 coding sequence is TGTGCCATCAGGAGCGACAGGGGGGACTATGGCTACACCTTC. The rearrangement joins TRBV10-3 to TRBJ1-2, with 9 bases lining up with TRBD1. CDR1 ENHRY and CDR2 SYGVKD come from the germline V gene. This CDR3 is 14 amino acids long. Trimming cost V 6 bases and J 3 bases; bases outside gene matches: 5.

This clonotype was counted only a few times. This chain uses TRBV29-1 with TRBJ1-6, with D uncertain. V dropped 5 bases and J dropped 3 bases, with 8 bases sitting between them. The CDR3 totals 13 residues. Germline values: CDR1 SQVTM, CDR2 ANQGSEA. In DNA form, the CDR3 reads TGCAGCGTTCGCCCTAACTATAATTCACCCCTCCACTTT. Translated, it gives CSVRPNYNSPLHF. Complete variable domain (other parts from reference TRBV29-1 and TRBJ1-6): SAVISQKPSRDICQRGTSLTIQCQVDSQVTMMFWYRQQPGQSLTLIATANQGSEATYESGFVIDKFPISRPNLTFSTLTVSNMSPEDSSIYLCSVRPNYNSPLHFGNGTRLTVT.

The chain combines TRBV20-1 with TRBJ2-7; 12 bases line up with TRBD2. The CDR3 has 13 amino acids. Germline assignment: CDR1 DFQATT and CDR2 SNEGSKA (reference sequence). Trimming took 3 bases from V and 6 from J; bases not matched to a gene: 3. This CDR3 reads CSARTSGGGEQYF. In DNA, the CDR3 is TGCAGTGCTAGGACTAGCGGGGGTGGCGAGCAGTACTTC.

This chain uses TRBV6-5 with TRBJ2-1; D may be TRBD1 (6 bases). Between the trimmed V and J ends, which lost 0 bases and 13 bases, there was a span of 13 bases. Germline loops: CDR1 MNHEY, CDR2 SVGAGI. The CDR3 sequence is 13 residues long. The CDR3 DNA is TGTGCCAGCAGTTACTCCAGGGGAATCCCTCAGTTCTTC. Protein: CASSYSRGIPQFF.

The chain combines TRBV5-1 with TRBJ2-3, with TRBD2 matching over 8 bases. V trimming: 4 bases; J trimming: 2 bases; junction bases outside the gene matches: 12. CDR1 and CDR2 from the germline V gene are SGHRS and YFSETQ. CDR3 length: 17 residues. The CDR3: CASSHGPAGGHTDTQYF. For the CDR3, the DNA is TGCGCCAGCAGCCATGGGCCCGCGGGAGGACACACAGATACGCAGTATTTT. Full variable domain (rest looked up from reference TRBV5-1 and TRBJ2-3): KAGVTQTPRYLIKTRGQQVTLSCSPISGHRSVSWYQQTPGQGLQFLFEYFSETQRNKGNFPGRFSGRQFSNSRSEMNVSTLELGDSALYLCASSHGPAGGHTDTQYFGPGTRLTVL.

The table lists this clonotype with a few counts. The V call is TRBV24-1, the J call TRBJ1-5, with 8 bases aligning to TRBD1. With 9 bases clipped from V and 4 bases from J, the junction kept 4 bases outside the gene matches. This CDR3 has 13 residues. Germline V CDR1 and CDR2: KGHDR, SFDVKD. The chain's CDR3 is CATQTGANQPQHF. The CDR3 nucleotides read TGTGCCACCCAGACAGGGGCAAATCAGCCCCAGCATTTT.

This chain joins TRBV20-1 and TRBJ2-1, with unresolved D. CDR1 is DFQATT and CDR2 is SNEGSKA in the germline V gene (reference sequence). The CDR3 is 11 amino acids. In nucleotides, the CDR3 is TGCGGCCTGGTGGCGTACAATGAGCAGTTCTTC. This sequence encodes CGLVAYNEQFF.

The table lists this clonotype with a few counts. This chain links TRBV4-2 with TRBJ1-6; TRBD1 might be the D (6 bases). Germline V gene lookup returns CDR1 LGHNA and CDR2 YNFKEQ. V lost 0 bases and J lost 6, with 15 bases in between. This CDR3 is 17 amino acids long. The CDR3 nucleotides read TGTGCCAGCAGCCAAGATCCTCTCCAGGGGCTTAATTCACCCCTCCACTTT. Translation: CASSQDPLQGLNSPLHF.

The chain is built from TRBV6-2 or TRBV6-3 and TRBJ1-6; perhaps TRBD1 as D (5 bases). Germline CDR1 reads MNHEY; CDR2 reads SVGEGT. V dropped 3 bases and J dropped 10 bases, with 10 bases sitting between them. The CDR3 spans 13 residues. The CDR3 is CASSYPGDSPLHF. CDR3 DNA: TGTGCCAGCAGTTATCCGGGGGACTCACCCCTCCACTTT.